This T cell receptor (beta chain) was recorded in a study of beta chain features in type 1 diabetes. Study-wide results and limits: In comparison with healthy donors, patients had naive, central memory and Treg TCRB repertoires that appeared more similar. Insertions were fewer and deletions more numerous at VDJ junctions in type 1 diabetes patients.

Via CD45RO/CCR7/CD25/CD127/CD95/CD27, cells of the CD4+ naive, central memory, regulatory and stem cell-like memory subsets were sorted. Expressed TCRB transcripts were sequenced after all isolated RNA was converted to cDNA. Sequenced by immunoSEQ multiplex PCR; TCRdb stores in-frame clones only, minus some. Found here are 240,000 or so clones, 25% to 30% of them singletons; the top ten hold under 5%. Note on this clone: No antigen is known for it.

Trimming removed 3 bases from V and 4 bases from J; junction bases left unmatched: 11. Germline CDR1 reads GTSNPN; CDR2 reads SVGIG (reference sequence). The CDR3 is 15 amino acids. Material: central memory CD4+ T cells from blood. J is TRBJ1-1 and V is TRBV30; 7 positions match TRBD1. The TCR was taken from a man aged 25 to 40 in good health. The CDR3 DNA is TGTGCCTGGAGGGTGGACAGGTTGTTGGGCACTGAAGCTTTCTTT. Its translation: CAWRVDRLLGTEAFF.